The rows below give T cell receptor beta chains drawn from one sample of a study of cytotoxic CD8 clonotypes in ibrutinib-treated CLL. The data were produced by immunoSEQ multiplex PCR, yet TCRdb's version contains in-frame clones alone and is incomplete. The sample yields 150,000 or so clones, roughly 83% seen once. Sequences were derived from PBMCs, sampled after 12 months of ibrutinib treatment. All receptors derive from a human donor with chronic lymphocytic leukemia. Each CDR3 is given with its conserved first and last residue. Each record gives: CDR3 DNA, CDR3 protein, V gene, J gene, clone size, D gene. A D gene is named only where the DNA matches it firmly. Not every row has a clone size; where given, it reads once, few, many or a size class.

TGTGCCAGCAGCCATCAGGGGGCTAGGGAAAACATTCAGTACTTC	CASSHQGARENIQYF	TRBV5-4	TRBJ2-4	-	TRBD1
TGTGCCAGCAGCACCCCCTCCCGCCGGCAGGGGGCGGACACCATATATTTT	CASSTPSRRQGADTIYF	TRBV11-2	TRBJ1-3	-	TRBD1
TGCGCCAGCAGCCCTAGACAGGGAACCCTGTACGAGCAGTACTTC	CASSPRQGTLYEQYF	TRBV5-1	TRBJ2-7	-	TRBD1
TGTGCCAGCAGCCAAGTCGGTGGAGCTAGCACAGATACGCAGTATTTT	CASSQVGGASTDTQYF	TRBV4-2	TRBJ2-3	once	-
TGTGCCAGCTCACAGAGGCTAGCGGCGAACACCGGGGAGCTGTTTTTT	CASSQRLAANTGELFF	TRBV18	TRBJ2-2	-	TRBD2
TGTGCCACCGGTACTAGTGGGGAGACCCAGTACTTC	CATGTSGETQYF	TRBV19	TRBJ2-5	-	-
TGCGCCAGCAGCCAAGCAGCGCTGCAGGGGCGAGGCTACACCTTC	CASSQAALQGRGYTF	TRBV4-1	TRBJ1-2	few	-
TGTGCCAGCAGCGACGGGACAGGGGCTAGGAGTGGAGTCGAGCAGTACTTC	CASSDGTGARSGVEQYF	TRBV9	TRBJ2-7	-	TRBD1
TGTGCCAGCAGTTCCCACAGGGACGAGCAGTACTTC	CASSSHRDEQYF	TRBV6-6	TRBJ2-7	-	-
TGTGCCTCATGGACAGGGGGCCGTTCGCACTACAATGAGCAGTTCTTC	CASWTGGRSHYNEQFF	TRBV27	TRBJ2-1	-	TRBD1
TGTGCCAGCAGCTTAGCGGGAGGGCTAGGGAATGAGCAGTTCTTC	CASSLAGGLGNEQFF	TRBV5-4	TRBJ2-1	-	TRBD2
TGTGCCTGGGCAACTCAGGGGGCGTATGCTGAAGCTTTCTTT	CAWATQGAYAEAFF	TRBV30	TRBJ1-1	few	TRBD1